This T cell receptor beta chain was observed in a study of T cell responses to AZD1222 COVID-19 vaccine. Study results and caveats: Most donors were white British and more were female, and clonal diversity was possibly underestimated. Scientists sampled the repertoires only once the peak T cell response had passed.

Concerning this clone: The antigen remains unidentified.

Assay: immunoSEQ multiplex PCR; the TCRdb copy retains only in-frame clones and omits some. The sample shows about 92,000 clones, approximately 90% of them seen only once. The CDR3 consists of 13 residues. Germline V gene lookup returns CDR1 MNHNS and CDR2 SASEGT. V lost 2 bases and J 8 bases, leaving 12 bases between the germline ends. This chain joins TRBV6-1 and TRBJ1-2; D might be TRBD1 (6 bases). This sequence originates from an adult in good health. Material: peripheral blood, obtained on day 0 of AZD1222 vaccination. DNA for the CDR3: TGTGCCAGCAGTGAAACAGGGATAATGGGCTACACCTTC. It encodes CASSETGIMGYTF.